This T cell receptor beta chain came from a study of post-analysis software for immune sequencing data. About the study: The disease courses spanned relapsing-remitting, secondary progressive and progressive-relapsing forms of multiple sclerosis.

Whole-study findings and limits: Multiple sclerosis was associated with a significant reduction in normalized Chao1 diversity relative to controls. Controls showed lower frequencies than patients for roughly five TRBV segments, and TRBV5-6, TRBV5-1 and TRBV20-1 were among these.

Unique molecular identifiers were carried by the TCR beta cDNA libraries. T cells numbering roughly 0.85 to 11 million gave rise to some 520,000 cDNA molecules. TCRdb reprocessed the PCR reads via MiXCR and lists one record per CDR3 protein. Found here are around 200,000 distinct CDR3 sequences, 29% of them singletons; the top ten hold nearly 3.5%. This CDR3 comprises 14 residues. CDR1 and CDR2 from the germline V gene are MGHRA and YSYEKL. The V gene lost 1 base and the J gene lost 3 bases, with 10 bases spanning the gap. This clonotype occurred a few times. Its antigen is not known. This clonotype was obtained from a girl aged 2-17 years with multiple sclerosis. Sequencing input: blood. V usage is TRBV4-1 and J usage is TRBJ2-7; D gene ambiguous. The CDR3: CASSQGNYYYEQYF. CDR3 sequence (DNA): TGCGCCAGCAGCCAAGGCAACTACTACTACGAGCAGTACTTC.